Presented here are 23 T cell receptor beta chains from one specimen sequenced in a study of T cell changes during pregnancy in multiple sclerosis. Data came from immunoSEQ multiplex PCR; TCRdb stores just in-frame clones and leaves some out. There are roughly 93,000 clones in the sample; around 90% occur only once, and around 2% lies in the top ten. The source material was peripheral blood, sampled in the first trimester of pregnancy. These receptors were collected from a female donor in good health, enrolled as a control in a pregnancy study.

The V gene is TRBV9, the J gene TRBJ1-1; D might be TRBD1 (5 bases). This CDR3 has 15 amino acids. V shed 4 bases and J shed 1 base, with 14 bases lying between them. Germline V gene lookup returns CDR1 SGDLS and CDR2 YYNGEE. The CDR3 reads CASSPREDTNTEAFF. CDR3 nucleotide sequence: TGTGCCAGCAGCCCGAGGGAGGACACGAACACTGAAGCTTTCTTT.

This chain joins TRBV5-1 and TRBJ1-6, with a tentative D call TRBD1 (5 bases). This CDR3 has 12 amino acids. V was clipped by 4 bases and J by 9 bases, with 8 bases between them. Germline CDR1 reads SGHRS; CDR2 reads YFSETQ. In DNA form, the CDR3 reads TGCGCCAGCAGCGGGGGGGGTTCACCCCTCCACTTT. Translating it yields CASSGGGSPLHF.

This sequence joins TRBV29-1 and TRBJ1-1, with D unclear. The V end lost 7 bases, the J end lost 1 base, and 10 bases lay between the germline ends. CDR3 length equals 12 residues. The germline V gene has CDR1 SQVTM and CDR2 ANQGSEA. CDR3 nucleotide sequence: TGCAGCGCCCACAGCAGGAACACTGAAGCTTTCTTT. This translates into CSAHSRNTEAFF.

This clone was detected once. The chain links TRBV7-2 to TRBJ1-5; 10 bases match TRBD1. The length of the CDR3 is 15 residues. In germline, CDR1 is SGHTA, CDR2 FQGNSA. V trimming: 2 bases; J trimming: 9 bases; junction bases outside the gene matches: 7. The CDR3 DNA reads as TGTGCCAGCAGCTTATTCCCGGACAGGGGGGGGCCCCAGCATTTT. Its protein product is CASSLFPDRGGPQHF.

This clone has only a few counts. V gene TRBV4-2 combines with J gene TRBJ1-5, with D possibly TRBD1 on 6 matching bases. Germline V gives CDR1 LGHNA, CDR2 YNFKEQ. Trimming left V 3 bases short and J 5 bases short, with 20 bases between. The CDR3 sequence is 17 residues long. The CDR3 DNA follows: TGTGCCAGCAGCCACAACTGGGAGGGGGGCAACCATCAGCCCCAGCATTTT. This translates into CASSHNWEGGNHQPQHF.

This chain links TRBV6-6 with TRBJ1-1; D not resolved. The germline V and J ends were trimmed by 4 bases and 6 bases, with 15 bases remaining between them. The germline V gene has CDR1 MNHNY and CDR2 SVGAGI (reference sequence). The CDR3 length is 14 residues. CDR3 DNA: TGTGCCAGCAGTTTAGTACAAGAGAGGCCTGAAGCTTTCTTT. Amino acid sequence: CASSLVQERPEAFF.

The chain has TRBV29-1 and TRBJ1-2; 7 positions agree with TRBD1. Germline V lookup: CDR1 SQVTM, CDR2 ANQGSEA. V was clipped by 7 bases and J by 4 bases; unmatched bases: 3. The CDR3 is 11 residues long. CDR3 coding DNA: TGCAGCGCCGGGGACAGCTATGGCTACACCTTC. Amino acids: CSAGDSYGYTF.

The genes are TRBV11-1 and TRBJ1-2; 7 bases match TRBD1. The CDR3 runs 16 residues. Germline V lookup: CDR1 SGHAT, CDR2 FQDESV (reference sequence). The J segment lost 4 bases and the V segment lost 5 bases, leaving 13 bases of the junction unmatched. CDR3 nucleotide sequence: TGTGCCAGCAGCGACCTCGGACAGGAGGAAAGCTATGGCTACACCTTC. Its translation is CASSDLGQEESYGYTF.

The rearrangement uses TRBV10-3 and TRBJ1-2; D gene ambiguous. Trimming cost V 11 bases and J 4 bases, with 23 bases left between them. Germline V gene lookup returns CDR1 ENHRY and CDR2 SYGVKD. The CDR3 sequence is 15 residues long. CDR3 loop: CASHPADYLVYGYTF. As DNA, the CDR3 is TGTGCCTCGCACCCTGCGGACTATTTAGTCTATGGCTACACCTTC.

The V and J genes are TRBV6-5 and TRBJ1-2; maybe TRBD1 (5 bases). The germline V and J ends were trimmed by 0 bases and 6 bases, with 11 bases remaining between them. This CDR3 region has 14 residues. Germline CDR1 is MNHEY and CDR2 is SVGAGI. CDR3 bases: TGTGCCAGCAGTTACTCAGGACAATTTGATGGCTACACCTTC. It is translated as CASSYSGQFDGYTF.

This clone occurred a few times. The J gene is TRBJ2-7, the V gene TRBV6-1, with D perhaps TRBD1 (5 bases). Trimming pared 6 bases from V and 0 bases from J, leaving 12 bases between. Germline V gene sequence: CDR1 MNHNS, CDR2 SASEGT. The CDR3 spans 14 residues. The CDR3 DNA sequence: TGTGCCAGCAGCCAAAGGGGCTCCTCCTACGAGCAGTACTTC. Translated: CASSQRGSSYEQYF.

The chain uses TRBV6-5 and TRBJ2-2; D might be TRBD2 (5 bases). Germline lookup yields CDR1 MNHEY and CDR2 SVGAGI. The CDR3 length is 14 residues. V was pared by 6 bases and J by 1 base, with 9 bases between. The CDR3 coding sequence is TGTGCCAGCAGGAGGGCCGTGAACACCGGGGAGCTGTTTTTT. Translation gives CASRRAVNTGELFF.

This chain links TRBV5-6 with TRBJ2-7; D might be TRBD2 (6 bases). The CDR3 extends over 13 amino acids. V was shortened by 4 bases and J by 6 bases, with 14 bases between the two germline ends. Germline CDR1 SGHDT, CDR2 YYEEEE. The CDR3 DNA follows: TGTGCCAGCAGCCTGGGAGGCCGCCGCGAGCAGTACTTC. Residues: CASSLGGRREQYF.

This chain joins TRBV4-1 and TRBJ1-1; tentatively, D is TRBD1 (6 bases). Per germline, CDR1 MGHRA and CDR2 YSYEKL. The CDR3 is made up of 16 amino acids. V gave up 2 bases and J gave up 0 bases, with 13 bases separating them. The CDR3 DNA reads as TGCGCCAGCAGCCAATGGGAGGGGGAGATGAACACTGAAGCTTTCTTT. This codes for CASSQWEGEMNTEAFF.

This rearrangement joins TRBV11-2 to TRBJ2-4; TRBD2 is a possible D gene (5 bases). Looked up from germline, CDR1 is SGHAT and CDR2 is FQNNGV. There are 12 residues in the CDR3. V was shortened by 6 bases and J by 13 bases, with 16 bases between the two germline ends. Here the CDR3 reads CASRITPGTQYF. The CDR3 DNA reads TGTGCCAGCAGAATCACTCCGGGAACCCAGTACTTC.

The chain links TRBV5-1 to TRBJ1-1; weak D call: TRBD1 (6 bases). There are 17 residues in the CDR3. Trimming took off 1 base at V and 4 bases at J, with 20 bases between the two ends. Germline lookup yields CDR1 SGHRS and CDR2 YFSETQ. CDR3 region: CASSLTQSTGRGTEAFF. Here the CDR3 DNA reads TGCGCCAGCAGCTTGACCCAATCGACAGGCCGGGGCACTGAAGCTTTCTTT.

This chain connects TRBV7-2 to TRBJ2-5; 12 bases agree with TRBD2. CDR3 size: 18 residues. Germline-derived CDR1 and CDR2 are SGHTA and FQGNSA. After removal of 1 base from V and 4 bases from J, the junction contained 10 bases not matched to a gene. The CDR3 spells CASSLEGLAGLGGETQYF. The DNA for the CDR3 is TGTGCCAGCAGCTTAGAAGGACTAGCGGGGTTAGGCGGAGAGACCCAGTACTTC.

This clone appeared many times. V usage is TRBV5-1 and J usage is TRBJ2-2; 9 nucleotides agree with TRBD1. Trimming took 3 bases from V and 4 from J; bases not matched to a gene: 4. Germline V gives CDR1 SGHRS, CDR2 YFSETQ. This CDR3 is 15 amino acids long. The CDR3 reads CASSSGTGITGELFF. CDR3 DNA: TGCGCCAGCAGCTCGGGGACAGGGATCACCGGGGAGCTGTTTTTT. Using reference TRBV5-1 and TRBJ2-2 for the parts outside the CDR3, the full variable domain is KAGVTQTPRYLIKTRGQQVTLSCSPISGHRSVSWYQQTPGQGLQFLFEYFSETQRNKGNFPGRFSGRQFSNSRSEMNVSTLELGDSALYLCASSSGTGITGELFFGEGSRLTVL.

The chain couples TRBV7-9 to TRBJ1-2; D is possibly TRBD1 (6 bases). Germline assignment: CDR1 SEHNR and CDR2 FQNEAQ (reference sequence). The V and J ends lost 2 bases and 12 bases respectively, with 13 bases between them. The CDR3 covers 12 residues. This CDR3 reads CASSLSTGMDTF. The CDR3 DNA reads TGTGCCAGCAGCTTATCCACAGGGATGGACACCTTC. Based on the CDR3 plus reference TRBV7-9 and TRBJ1-2, the full variable domain is DTGVSQNPRHKITKRGQNVTFRCDPISEHNRLYWYRQTLGQGPEFLTYFQNEAQLEKSRLLSDRFSAERPKGSFSTLEIQRTEQGDSAMYLCASSLSTGMDTFGSGTRLTVV.

CDR3 amino acids: CASSGPGLYEQYF. The CDR3, as DNA: TGTGCCAGCAGCGGACCGGGACTCTACGAGCAGTACTTC. The gene calls are TRBV5-4 and TRBJ2-7; D perhaps matches TRBD2 (6 bases). The CDR3 totals 13 residues. Between the trimmed V and J ends, which lost 4 bases and 3 bases, there was a span of 11 bases. The V gene's germline CDR1 is SGHNT and CDR2 YYREEE (reference sequence).

The genes are TRBV7-2 and TRBJ2-2; maybe TRBD1 (5 bases). The germline CDR1 and CDR2 sequences are SGHTA and FQGNSA. This CDR3 spans 15 amino acids. Trimming took 1 base from V and 5 from J, leaving 11 bases between them. The CDR3 sequence is CASSLGSGQTGELFF. The CDR3 DNA follows: TGTGCCAGCAGCTTAGGTTCAGGGCAGACCGGGGAGCTGTTTTTT.

The chain employs TRBV5-6 and TRBJ1-2, with TRBD1 as a possible D gene (6 bases). Looked up from germline, CDR1 is SGHDT and CDR2 is YYEEEE. The V gene lost 0 bases and the J gene lost 8 bases, with 20 bases spanning the gap. The CDR3 sequence is 16 residues long. The CDR3 here is CASSLDSIQNRVGYTF. The CDR3 DNA follows: TGTGCCAGCAGCTTGGATTCGATCCAGAACAGGGTAGGCTACACCTTC.

The CDR3 is CASRREDTGELFF. In DNA, the CDR3 is TGTGCCAGCAGGAGGGAGGACACCGGGGAGCTGTTTTTT. The V gene is TRBV2, the J gene TRBJ2-2; D might be TRBD2 (6 bases). This CDR3 is built from 13 residues. Deletions cut 6 bases from V and 3 bases from J, with 8 bases between. Germline values: CDR1 SNHLY, CDR2 FYNNEI.